The source of this TCR beta chain is a study of cytomegalovirus exposure and HLA in healthy donors. V lost 0 bases, J lost 8 bases, and 13 bases lay in between. The CDR3 runs 15 residues. Germline V gene lookup returns CDR1 SGHVS and CDR2 FQNEAQ. Primers for the PCR totalled 60 Vbeta and 13 Jbeta. Sequenced by immunoSEQ multiplex PCR; TCRdb stores in-frame clones only, minus some. The data hold about 70,000 clones, with around 74% observed a single time. This TCR came from a human donor in good health. Sequencing was carried out using PBMCs. The chain carries TRBV7-8 and TRBJ1-4; D perhaps matches TRBD1 (5 bases). The CDR3 nucleotides read TGTGCCAGCAGCTTAGCACCAGGGATAAGCGAAAAACTGTTTTTT. Its protein product is CASSLAPGISEKLFF.